This T cell receptor (beta chain) is from a study of blood T cell repertoires in COVID-19. About the research overall: The study drew acute and convalescent COVID-19 samples from the United States, Italy and Spain. Nucleic acid was either cDNA or gDNA, and it came from T cells, B-cell-depleted T cells, or PBMCs.

In the authors' methods: Amplification of reference gene primers was used by the study to estimate nucleated cell counts. TCRdb keeps only in-frame clones here, not all; method: immunoSEQ multiplex PCR. V and J calls and clone size come straight from that table; D and trimming were deduced from the DNA. The sample includes some 160,000 clones, 83% of them seen just once. The source of this sequence is a woman in her sixties or seventies who had recovered from COVID-19. The sample comprised peripheral blood.

The CDR3 DNA sequence: TGTGCCAGCAGCTACGACAGGTCCTACAATGAGCAGTTCTTC. Residues: CASSYDRSYNEQFF. V gene TRBV5-4 combines with J gene TRBJ2-1, with a possible D match to TRBD1 (6 bases). The V gene's germline CDR1 is SGHNT and CDR2 YYREEE (reference sequence). V shed 3 bases and J shed 1 base, with 8 bases lying between them. The CDR3 covers 14 residues. Together with reference TRBV5-4 and TRBJ2-1, the CDR3 gives the full variable domain: ETGVTQSPTHLIKTRGQQVTLRCSSQSGHNTVSWYQQALGQGPQFIFQYYREEENGRGNFPPRFSGLQFPNYSSELNVNALELDDSALYLCASSYDRSYNEQFFGPGTRLTVL.